Shown below are 12 T cell receptor beta chains from a single sample sequenced in a study of T cells after yellow fever vaccination. One entry per CDR3 protein, called by TCRdb with MiXCR from the 5' RACE reads. The table lists some 390,000 distinct CDR3 sequences, under 7.5% of them singletons. This specimen consisted of PBMCs, obtained 5 days after the yellow fever booster vaccination. These receptors all come from a man aged 25-40 years who received the YFV17D yellow fever vaccine.

In its sample, this clonotype was seen a few times. This chain links TRBV27 with TRBJ2-7, with D possibly being TRBD2 (6 bases). CDR1 and CDR2 from the germline V gene are MNHEY and SMNVEV (reference sequence). This CDR3 has 15 amino acids. V was pared by 1 base and J by 3 bases, with 13 bases between. The DNA of the CDR3 is TGTGCCAGCAGTTTATTTAGTCCGGACTACTACGAGCAGTACTTC. Protein product: CASSLFSPDYYEQYF.

This clonotype was seen more than once but under ten times. The chain has TRBV19 and TRBJ2-1; TRBD2 aligns across 16 bases. This CDR3 is 18 amino acids long. The germline gives CDR1 LNHDA, CDR2 SQIVND (reference sequence). J lost 4 bases, V lost 4 bases, and 7 bases had no gene match. CDR3 region: CASSTGLAGGPRYNEQFF. The DNA for the CDR3 is TGTGCCAGTAGTACGGGACTAGCGGGAGGGCCGAGATACAATGAGCAGTTCTTC.

V and J are TRBV7-9 and TRBJ1-4; D is perhaps TRBD1 (6 bases). Germline V CDR1 and CDR2: SEHNR, FQNEAQ (reference sequence). CDR3 length: 16 amino acids. V shed 3 bases and J shed 8 bases, with 19 bases lying between them. The CDR3 reads CASSLGRQAKAEKLFF. CDR3 coding DNA: TGTGCCAGCAGCTTGGGGCGACAGGCAAAGGCGGAAAAACTGTTTTTT.

This clonotype was counted many times. V is TRBV5-1 and J is TRBJ2-7; 11 positions agree with TRBD1. CDR1 SGHRS and CDR2 YFSETQ come from the germline V gene. V lost 2 bases to trimming and J lost 6 bases; unmatched junction nucleotides: 7. This CDR3 spans 15 amino acids. CDR3 DNA sequence: TGCGCCAGCAGCTTTATCGGACAGGGGGCATCCGAGCAGTACTTC. This gives the protein CASSFIGQGASEQYF. The entire variable domain, with the rest obtained from reference TRBV5-1 and TRBJ2-7, is as follows: KAGVTQTPRYLIKTRGQQVTLSCSPISGHRSVSWYQQTPGQGLQFLFEYFSETQRNKGNFPGRFSGRQFSNSRSEMNVSTLELGDSALYLCASSFIGQGASEQYFGPGTRLTVT.

The V call is TRBV10-3, the J call TRBJ2-2; perhaps TRBD1 as D (5 bases). This CDR3 spans 16 amino acids. The germline V gene encodes CDR1 ENHRY and CDR2 SYGVKD. Deletions cut 5 bases from V and 1 base from J, with 14 bases between. Here the CDR3 DNA reads TGTGCCATCAGTCATGAGAAGACAGTGAACACCGGGGAGCTGTTTTTT. It codes for CAISHEKTVNTGELFF.

In this sample, this clonotype turned up a few times. This chain connects TRBV20-1 to TRBJ2-4; D possibly corresponds to TRBD2 (6 bases). The CDR3 is made up of 14 amino acids. Per the germline V gene, CDR1 is DFQATT and CDR2 is SNEGSKA (reference sequence). Trimming removed 2 bases from V and 6 bases from J, with 14 bases in between. The CDR3 loop reads CSARFGSSGNIQYF. The CDR3, as DNA: TGCAGTGCTAGATTTGGGAGTAGCGGAAACATTCAGTACTTC.

In this sample, this clonotype turned up once. The CDR3 does not close with the conserved phenylalanine or tryptophan, likely indicating a read error. The J gene is TRBJ2-1, the V gene TRBV18, with 14 bases fitting TRBD2. Losses at the gene ends were 8 bases for V and 4 bases for J; bases not matched to a gene: 4. This CDR3 region has 15 residues. Germline V gene sequence: CDR1 KGHSH, CDR2 LQKENI. CDR3 residues: CASTGLAGGYNEQFL. The CDR3 region has the DNA TGTGCCAGCACAGGACTAGCGGGAGGTTACAATGAGCAGTTCCTC.

This clonotype came up many times. The chain uses TRBV29-1 and TRBJ2-3; D is ambiguous. Germline CDR1 and CDR2: SQVTM and ANQGSEA. This CDR3 contains 15 residues. V was trimmed by 5 bases and J by 2 bases, leaving 17 bases between them. CDR3 region: CSVRLLGFPTDTQYF. CDR3 sequence (DNA): TGCAGCGTTAGATTGTTGGGTTTCCCCACAGATACGCAGTATTTT.

The rearrangement links TRBV25-1 to TRBJ1-5; perhaps TRBD1 as D (6 bases). Germline V gene data show CDR1 as MGHDK and CDR2 as SYGVNS. V gave up 5 bases and J gave up 1 base, with 12 bases separating them. The CDR3 covers 15 residues. In nucleotides, the CDR3 is TGTGCCAGCAGTAACTCTGACAGGAGCAATCAGCCCCAGCATTTT. Protein: CASSNSDRSNQPQHF.

The V gene is TRBV20-1, the J gene TRBJ2-5; 8 nucleotides align to TRBD2. CDR1 DFQATT and CDR2 SNEGSKA come from the germline V gene (reference sequence). This CDR3 has 15 residues. V lost 3 bases and J lost 5; bases outside the gene matches: 11. CDR3 region: CSASYPGRARETQYF. CDR3 coding DNA: TGCAGTGCTAGTTACCCCGGGAGGGCCCGGGAGACCCAGTACTTC.

This clonotype showed up many times. The genes are TRBV9 and TRBJ1-3; D call uncertain. With 0 bases removed from V and 8 bases from J, the gap between germline ends came to 9 bases. Germline V gene lookup returns CDR1 SGDLS and CDR2 YYNGEE. The CDR3 runs 13 residues. CDR3 amino acids: CASSVDGGYTIYF. CDR3 DNA: TGTGCCAGCAGCGTAGACGGAGGCTACACCATATATTTT.

The gene calls are TRBV9 and TRBJ2-7, with 11 bases fitting TRBD2. V shed 0 bases and J 6 bases; nucleotides not matched to a gene: 2. Germline V gene sequence: CDR1 SGDLS, CDR2 YYNGEE. This CDR3 region has 14 residues. CDR3 nucleotide sequence: TGTGCCAGCAGCGTAGATCTAGCGGGAGGCGAGCAGTACTTC. The encoded protein is CASSVDLAGGEQYF.